This TCR beta chain was documented in a study of PD-L1 blockade in urothelial cancer. Study-level information: Patients, treated from 2014 onward, received atezolizumab 1,200 mg intravenously every 3 weeks.

Study results and limitations: Below-median pretreatment blood TCR clonality was a predictor of better survival.

Time point described: pretreatment peripheral blood. Germline CDR1 GTSNPN, CDR2 SVGIG (reference sequence). The V end lost 4 bases, the J end lost 0 bases, and 10 bases lay between the germline ends. The CDR3 extends over 15 amino acids. In this sample, this clone turned up once. Its antigen is undetermined. Produced via immunoSEQ multiplex PCR; TCRdb's table is partial and in-frame only. In the table there are some 71,000 clones, 70% to 90% of which are singletons. The chain employs TRBV30 and TRBJ1-6; a weak D match, TRBD1 (5 bases). Sequences were derived from PBMCs, sampled around atezolizumab (anti-PD-L1) treatment. The clonotype comes from a man in his 60s with urothelial cancer. CDR3 DNA: TGTGCCTGGACCCGGGGGAGCTCCTATAATTCACCCCTCCACTTT. Protein sequence: CAWTRGSSYNSPLHF.